Shown below are 15 T cell receptor beta chains from a single sample sequenced in a study of identical twins. TCRdb reanalysed the 5' RACE reads using MiXCR and keeps one entry per CDR3 protein. Altogether hundreds of thousands of distinct CDR3 sequences are present, more than 6.5% being singletons, with the ten largest covering approximately 0.96%. This sample was also put to use in a study of yellow fever vaccine responses in identical twins.

Sample: PBMCs. These receptors originate from a woman aged 18-29 years in good health.

At least ten counts were recorded for this clonotype. The chain combines TRBV6-5 with TRBJ2-3; no reliable D call. Trimming cost V 4 bases and J 6 bases, with 20 bases left between them. This CDR3 contains 16 residues. Germline CDR1 reads MNHEY; CDR2 reads SVGAGI. In DNA form, the CDR3 reads TGTGCCAGCAGTTCCTATGCGACGTTGGGTTATGATACGCAGTATTTT. Translation gives CASSSYATLGYDTQYF.

This clonotype came up many times. The V and J genes are TRBV6-5 and TRBJ2-7; 10 bases are a match to TRBD1. Trimming cost V 2 bases and J 4 bases; bases outside gene matches: 8. CDR1 and CDR2 from the germline V gene are MNHEY and SVGAGI. The CDR3 totals 16 residues. The CDR3, as DNA: TGTGCCAGCAGTTACGAACTTCCGGGACAGGGGTACGAGCAGTACTTC. Residues: CASSYELPGQGYEQYF.

CDR3 loop: CSARDNSGYRNQPQHF. CDR3 sequence (DNA): TGCAGTGCTAGAGATAATTCAGGGTATCGCAATCAGCCCCAGCATTTT. The V gene is TRBV20-1, the J gene TRBJ1-5; D is perhaps TRBD1 (5 bases). The V gene lost 0 bases and the J gene lost 2 bases, with 14 bases spanning the gap. CDR3 length: 16 residues. CDR1 is DFQATT and CDR2 is SNEGSKA in the germline V gene (reference sequence).

The rearrangement links TRBV24-1 to TRBJ2-3; D possibly corresponds to TRBD1 (5 bases). V was trimmed by 4 bases and J by 4 bases, leaving 11 bases between them. This CDR3 is built from 14 residues. Germline CDR1 and CDR2: KGHDR and SFDVKD. The CDR3 DNA reads TGTGCCACCAGTGAAGCCAGGGTGGCAGATACGCAGTATTTT. It translates to CATSEARVADTQYF.

This clonotype was seen more than once but under ten times. In nucleotides, the CDR3 is TGCGCCAGCAGCTTGGGGTCTAGCGGGAGCCGCACAGATACGCAGTATTTT. It yields the protein CASSLGSSGSRTDTQYF. J is TRBJ2-3 and V is TRBV5-1; TRBD2 agrees at 10 bases. CDR3 length: 17 amino acids. J gave up 1 base and V 0 bases, and 5 bases lay outside the gene matches. CDR1 and CDR2 from the germline V gene are SGHRS and YFSETQ.

This clonotype was counted only a few times. J is TRBJ2-2 and V is TRBV5-5, with 8 bases fitting TRBD1. Germline V gene lookup returns CDR1 SGHKS and CDR2 YYEKEE (reference sequence). The CDR3 sequence is 17 residues long. Losses at the gene ends were 4 bases for V and 4 bases for J; bases not matched to a gene: 12. The CDR3 is CASSKDRVGSSTGELFF. In nucleotides, the CDR3 is TGTGCCAGCAGCAAGGACAGGGTTGGTAGTAGCACCGGGGAGCTGTTTTTT.

V and J are TRBV5-1 and TRBJ2-1, with no clear D. The V gene lost 0 bases and the J gene lost 3 bases, with 4 bases spanning the gap. In germline, CDR1 is SGHRS, CDR2 YFSETQ. The CDR3 runs 13 residues. The DNA for the CDR3 is TGCGCCAGCAGCTTGGTTTACTACAATGAGCAGTTCTTC. It codes for CASSLVYYNEQFF.

This clonotype was observed at least ten times. This chain's CDR3 is CASSLPLAGGPRDIQYF. Here the CDR3 DNA reads TGTGCCAGCAGTTTACCACTAGCGGGGGGGCCCCGGGACATTCAGTACTTC. This chain joins TRBV28 and TRBJ2-4, with 13 nucleotides matching TRBD2. Germline V gene lookup returns CDR1 MDHEN and CDR2 SYDVKM. Trimming took 2 bases from V and 8 from J; bases not matched to a gene: 9. The CDR3 sequence is 17 residues long.

The chain recombines TRBV14 with TRBJ2-7, with a tentative D call TRBD1 (6 bases). V dropped 0 bases and J dropped 3 bases, with 9 bases sitting between them. CDR1 is SGHDN and CDR2 is FVKESK in the germline V gene. The CDR3 has 14 residues. In DNA form, the CDR3 reads TGTGCCAGCAGCCAAGACACAGGGAACTACGAGCAGTACTTC. This gives the protein CASSQDTGNYEQYF.

V is TRBV30 and J is TRBJ2-3; possible D gene TRBD2, 5 bases. Per germline, CDR1 GTSNPN and CDR2 SVGIG (reference sequence). This CDR3 comprises 12 residues. The V and J ends lost 2 bases and 10 bases respectively, with 13 bases between them. The CDR3, as DNA: TGTGCCTGGAGTTCCGGGATCACGGCGCAGTATTTT. It codes for CAWSSGITAQYF.

This chain links TRBV6-2 or TRBV6-3 with TRBJ2-2, with 11 nucleotides matching TRBD2. Germline loops: CDR1 MNHEY, CDR2 SVGEGT. This CDR3 contains 19 residues. V shed 6 bases and J 4 bases; nucleotides not matched to a gene: 16. The CDR3 is CASSPSGTSGARTTGELFF. The CDR3 nucleotides are TGTGCCAGCAGCCCATCCGGGACTAGCGGCGCGAGGACCACCGGGGAGCTGTTTTTT.

V is TRBV10-3 and J is TRBJ2-7, with 7 bases matching TRBD2. This CDR3 is 14 amino acids long. V lost 2 bases and J lost 1; bases outside the gene matches: 2. Germline V gives CDR1 ENHRY, CDR2 SYGVKD. The CDR3, as DNA: TGTGCCATCAGTGAGCTAGCGGAATCCTACGAGCAGTACTTC. Translating it yields CAISELAESYEQYF.

This clonotype was observed a few times. The gene calls are TRBV4-1 and TRBJ1-2, with D tentatively TRBD1 (5 bases). Deletions cut 0 bases from V and 5 bases from J, with 13 bases between. Per the germline V gene, CDR1 is MGHRA and CDR2 is YSYEKL. The length of the CDR3 is 15 residues. This chain's CDR3 is CASSQDGAQGYGYTF. The CDR3 region has the DNA TGCGCCAGCAGCCAAGACGGGGCCCAGGGATATGGCTACACCTTC.

The CDR3 DNA reads as TGCAGTGCTAGGCCCTGGGTAGGGGTGAACACTGAAGCTTTCTTT. Translating gives CSARPWVGVNTEAFF. The chain combines TRBV20-1 with TRBJ1-1; D perhaps matches TRBD1 (5 bases). CDR3 size: 15 residues. V shed 3 bases and J shed 0 bases, with 14 bases lying between them. Germline loops: CDR1 DFQATT, CDR2 SNEGSKA (reference sequence).

This chain links TRBV5-6 with TRBJ2-7; no clear D gene. The CDR3 loop spans 13 amino acids. V lost 0 bases, J lost 7 bases, and 11 bases lay in between. The germline V gene has CDR1 SGHDT and CDR2 YYEEEE. The chain's CDR3 is CASSLVTTREQYF. Written as DNA, the CDR3 is TGTGCCAGCAGCTTGGTCACTACTCGGGAGCAGTACTTC.